This TCR beta chain was identified during a study of blood T cell repertoires in COVID-19. About the research overall: The origin of the acute and convalescent COVID-19 samples was the United States, Italy and Spain.

This clone showed up just once. Repertoires were generated with immunoSEQ multiplex PCR, while TCRdb's copy carries only in-frame clones and drops some. The table lists fewer than 350,000 clones, approximately 91% of them singletons, with about 1.7% in the top ten. Cohort placement rested on clinical history that participants reported themselves. Donors in Cohort 3 counted as recovered after two negative PCRs, clearance, or symptom resolution. V was clipped by 5 bases and J by 4 bases, with 14 bases between them. Germline CDR1 SEHNR, CDR2 FQNEAQ (reference sequence). CDR3 length: 14 amino acids. The chain joins TRBV7-9 to TRBJ1-1, with a tentative D call TRBD1 (6 bases). The source material was PBMCs or T cells enriched from blood (not recorded which). The clonotype was recovered from a middle-aged woman who had recovered from COVID-19. In DNA form, the CDR3 reads TGTGCCAGCAGCCAGGGAACAGGGCTCACTGAAGCTTTCTTT. Amino acid sequence: CASSQGTGLTEAFF.